This paragraph reports one T cell receptor beta chain. The target of this receptor is not known. No base qualities exist here, and no much larger clone lies one base off it. The receptor library was made with the immunoSEQ multiplex PCR assay. The multiplex PCR relied on a mix of 60 forward primers for TCR Vbeta segments and 13 reverse primers for TCR Jbeta segments. A multiplex PCR assay on genomic DNA amplified the CDR3 region of rearranged TCR beta genes. The Illumina HiSeq System was used to sequence the amplified TCR beta libraries as 87-base-pair reads. As for the original processing: A later analysis tallied 70 million to 100 million unique TCR beta chains across the 550 to 850 repertoires, and some 10 million of those chains were shared by two or more donors. To remove PCR and sequencing errors, raw reads were error-corrected and collapsed into unique sequences using a nearest-neighbor algorithm that merged closely related sequences. CDR3 sequences were aligned to IMGT reference sequences to assign V, D and J gene segments. For a sequence to be retained, a match of at least six nucleotides to both a V gene segment and a J gene segment was required. Rearrangements were classified as productive when the CDR3 lacked stop codons and remained in frame with V and J, and all other rearrangements were classified as non-productive. Following IMGT convention, CDR3 was defined as the stretch from the second conserved V-encoded cysteine up to the conserved J-encoded phenylalanine. Sequences without an unambiguous match to a single V gene segment were excluded from the earlier analysis of a few hundred of the donors. An earlier analysis of 550 to 650 of the donors classified V segments as functional when productive rearrangements were above 56.7% and as segregating when the standard deviation between donors was above 5%. A statistical classification framework was built for diagnosing cytomegalovirus status from the catalog of TCR beta chain sequences. A later analysis assigned V and J genes by comparing TCR nucleotide sequences with IMGT/GENE-DB human TR gene sequences. Using the TCRdist pipeline, a later analysis assigned CDR3 sequences along with most-parsimonious VDJ recombination scenarios. In a later analysis, each TCR beta chain was defined by its CDR3 amino acid sequence together with its V-gene family, and reads without a unique V-gene family were excluded. A later analysis removed roughly 590 highly shared, low-generation-probability nucleotide sequences to deal with suspected cross-contamination and a sequencing artifact. In a later analysis, a clonal expansion index was calculated for each public chain from normalized within-repertoire ranks of inferred template counts. In a later analysis, generation probabilities were computed using a VDJ recombination model fitted to out-of-frame rearrangements, and the results were checked against IGoR. Hypergeometric tests were used in a later analysis to score TCR-TCR, TCR-HLA and TCR-CMV co-occurrence, with a repertoire-size bias correction applied to the TCR pairs. To estimate false discovery rates, a later analysis permuted the HLA or CMV assignments 20 times. A later analysis grouped co-occurring TCRs with DBSCAN, adding TCRdist sequence similarity when clustering within HLA-allele-positive subsets. Repertoires with fewer than 30,000 or more than 120,000 public chains, plus five repertoires with anomalous nucleotide sharing, were excluded from co-occurrence clustering. TCRdb holds this immuneACCESS table with in-frame rearrangements only. Some clones are missing; in checked studies, unresolved V genes explain under half, and the rest has no known cause. V, J and clone size were drawn from that table, and D and trimming were deduced from the DNA. Recorded for this sample are over 150,000 clones; around 85% of them occurred a single time. 1% of the sample is in the top ten clones.

The sample comes from a study of cytomegalovirus exposure and HLA in healthy donors (dated by TCRdb to about 2017). Background for the entire study: In an earlier analysis of under 750 of the donors, approximately 300 Gb of sequence data and 90 million to 120 million unique TCR beta sequences from some 170 million T cells were reported. Across roughly 420 genotyped donors of the cohort, an average of roughly 250,000 unique TCR beta nucleotide sequences per donor were sequenced, and around 19% of those sequences were non-productive. The study used immunosequencing to profile the T cell repertoires of several hundred subjects and linked those repertoires to cytomegalovirus serostatus. Genome-wide SNP genotypes for about three fifths of the roughly 670 donors were used in a later genetic analysis, which treated that subset as a discovery cohort. A few DR-DQ haplotypes were handled as single units for association and clustering because linkage in the cohort was strong. In the later analysis, no new phenotypic data were used to find candidate immune exposures; instead, reliance was placed on TCR beta sequences and their occurrence across donors. Every discovery cohort repertoire had been produced on one sequencing platform. The study aimed to test whether signatures of past pathogen exposure could be identified by cataloging public T cell receptors. To study patterns of TCR occurrence, a later analysis re-analyzed previously published TCR beta repertoires from around 660 donors and added high-resolution HLA genotyping. An early release that covered about 600 HLA-typed donors contained approximately 300 gigabases of sequencing data and tens of millions of unique TCR sequences. Typing coverage varied by locus: about 629-630 donors for A, B, C, DRB1 and DQB1; approximately 520 for DQA1; about 570 for DPA1; roughly 450 for DPB1. To decide whether each TCR beta V gene segment behaved as functional or pseudogenic, an earlier analysis of nearly 600 of the donors relied on high-throughput TCR beta sequencing. To predict cytomegalovirus infection status, the study combined high-throughput TCR immunosequencing, statistical association of individual TCRs with disease status, and machine learning. Of the roughly 400 genotyped donors, 70% to 90% were placed in the genetic ancestry cluster associated with self-reported Caucasian donors. In addition to the first cohort of roughly 670 subjects, a separate validation cohort of approximately 110 different subjects was used. Class I and class II HLA loci were covered by the typing at four-digit resolution. Donor age, sex, ethnicity and CMV serostatus were compiled alongside the repertoire data.

General study outcomes and caveats: A few of the identified cytomegalovirus-associated TCR beta chains were confirmed in vitro to be specific for cytomegalovirus antigens. Linkage disequilibrium might explain the correlated functional status among segregating V segments, but an unknown experimental factor could not be ruled out. The classifier was reported to diagnose cytomegalovirus status with high specificity and sensitivity in both the original cohort and the validation cohort. In an earlier analysis of 587 of the donors, most TCR beta V segments were observed in productive rearrangements about 87% or about 30% of the time, broadly matching IMGT annotations. When HLA alleles, especially DR and DQ, strongly co-occurred, attributing TCR associations to individual alleles was difficult. At a false discovery rate of 0.05, a later analysis linked 16,951 TCR beta sequences to specific HLA alleles. A later analysis found that TCR association rates varied across HLA loci, with DRB1 alleles showing the most associated TCRs and HLA-C alleles the fewest. According to a later genetic analysis, donors in an Asian-associated ancestry cluster had fewer N-insertions in productive TCRs than the approximately 710-donor mean. For the cohort, immune exposure information was limited to CMV serostatus. Compared with equally common non-associated chains, HLA-associated TCR beta chains in a later analysis were more clonally expanded and had lower generation probabilities. In a later genetic analysis, a missense DCLRE1C variant was associated with V-gene and J-gene trimming of TCR beta chains, and the association was replicated in an independent cohort. A later analysis found that most CMV-associated TCR beta chains appeared HLA-restricted, with HLA associations seemingly driven largely by CMV exposure. Around 16 rarely observed V segments, including chromosome 9 orphons, were excluded from the earlier analysis of approximately 500 of the donors because counts were too low. The cohort was sequenced for TCR beta chains only, and without alpha or paired-chain data the features that could be detected were limited. Some IMGT-functional V segments, including TRBV6-2 and TRBV6-3, could not be told apart with the 87-base-pair reads, so those segments were excluded. Across donors, most TCR sequences were observed very rarely, whereas some public TCRs were present in many individuals. A later analysis reported that several top co-occurrence clusters appeared linked to parvovirus B19, influenza, CMV and Epstein-Barr virus. HLA typing was unavailable for some donors at each locus, so association tests used only the typed subset. A further reported finding was that TCR beta sequences accurately predicted the HLA-A and HLA-B alleles for most subjects in the first cohort. It was suggested by the authors that the approach could potentially be generalized to other disease states and immunological phenotypes. In the study, some 160 TCR beta chains were listed as associated with cytomegalovirus. Sequencing depth was assumed to be roughly uniform across donors in the presence/absence analyses, though that assumption may not hold. A group of highly shared sequence variants was considered likely to be a technical artifact of the sequencing pipeline.

The cohort consisted of fewer than 700 healthy bone marrow donors. All cohort members were sampled while nominally healthy, although unrecorded immune exposures were likely present. The donor was CMV seronegative and belonged to the group of around 400 seronegative cohort members. A peripheral blood sample was collected from each donor, and TCR beta sequencing was performed on peripheral blood mononuclear cells. The Qiagen DNeasy Blood Extraction Kit was used to extract genomic DNA from the blood cell samples. Trimming removed 3 bases from V and 2 bases from J, leaving 11 bases between the germline ends. Via the germline V gene, CDR1 is KGHSH and CDR2 LQKENI. Spanning cysteine to phenylalanine, the CDR3 consists of 14 amino acids. Only the CDR3 part of the read is kept: 42 bases, read in frame from the first base.

The sequenced sample consisted of PBMCs. The rearranged chain carries TRBV18 and TRBJ2-7; possibly the D gene is TRBD2, per 6 matching bases. This TCR came from a boy younger than 10 in good health and CMV-seronegative. The CDR3 loop reads CASSPSGGPYEQYF. In nucleotide form, the sequence is TGTGCCAGCTCACCGAGTGGAGGGCCCTACGAGCAGTACTTC.